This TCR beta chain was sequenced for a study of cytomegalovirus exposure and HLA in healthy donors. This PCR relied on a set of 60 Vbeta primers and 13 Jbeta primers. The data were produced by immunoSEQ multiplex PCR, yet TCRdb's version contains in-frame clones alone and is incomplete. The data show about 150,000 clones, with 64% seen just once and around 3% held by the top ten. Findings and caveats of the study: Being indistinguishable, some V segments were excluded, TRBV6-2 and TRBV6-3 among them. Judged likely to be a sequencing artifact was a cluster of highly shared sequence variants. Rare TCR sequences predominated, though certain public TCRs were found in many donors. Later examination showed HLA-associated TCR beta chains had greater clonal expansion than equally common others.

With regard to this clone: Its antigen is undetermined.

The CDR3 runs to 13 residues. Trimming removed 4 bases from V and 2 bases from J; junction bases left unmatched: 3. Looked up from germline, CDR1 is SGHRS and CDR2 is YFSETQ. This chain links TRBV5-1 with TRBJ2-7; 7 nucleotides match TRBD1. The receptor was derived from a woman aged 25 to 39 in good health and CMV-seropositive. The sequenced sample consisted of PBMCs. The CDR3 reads CASSIGQAYEQYF. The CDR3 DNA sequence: TGCGCCAGCAGCATAGGACAGGCCTACGAGCAGTACTTC.